This T cell receptor (beta chain) was identified during a study of cytomegalovirus exposure and HLA in healthy donors (dated by TCRdb to 2016 to 2017). For the wider study: According to a later analysis, one platform produced both the 100 to 150 validation repertoires and the 550 to 800 repertoires of the first cohort. A separate validation cohort of about 110 different subjects was used in addition to the roughly 670-subject first cohort. The study aimed to test whether cataloging public T cell receptors could reveal signatures of past pathogen exposure. To predict cytomegalovirus infection status, the study brought together high-throughput TCR immunosequencing, statistical association of individual TCRs with disease status, and machine learning. The paper's findings and limits, for the study overall: According to the authors, the approach could potentially be generalized to other disease states and immunological phenotypes. The study gave a list of 150 to 200 TCR beta chains associated with cytomegalovirus. In both the original and validation cohorts, the classifier was reported to diagnose cytomegalovirus status with high specificity and sensitivity. Across donors, most TCR sequences were observed very rarely, whereas some public TCRs were present in many individuals. In a later analysis, TCRs clustered in the first cohort were found to also tend to co-occur in the roughly 130 validation repertoires, with 85% to 95% of cluster scores above 0. A few of the identified cytomegalovirus-associated TCR beta chains were confirmed in vitro to be specific for cytomegalovirus antigens. The validation cohort had no HLA typing available for a later analysis, so co-occurrence within that cohort was assessed over all 120 or so repertoires.

Clipping removes 5 bases from V and 1 base from J, with 6 as the unmatched junction base count. Counted from cysteine to phenylalanine, this CDR3 has 15 amino acids. Only the CDR3 portion is preserved as DNA: 45 bases, with reading frame beginning at the first base. For CDR1 and CDR2, the germline V gene lists SGHTA and FQGTGA. The donors were included in the validation cohort of approximately 130 subjects, a group kept apart from the roughly 700-subject first cohort. The library was produced with the immunoSEQ multiplex PCR assay. The paper's data handling went like this. A statistical classification framework was developed to diagnose cytomegalovirus status using the catalog of TCR beta chain sequences. TCRdb retrieved this table from immuneACCESS and kept in-frame rearrangements only. Not all clones are present; in checked studies, unresolved V genes account for under half, and no reason is known for the remainder. That table furnishes V, J and clone size, whereas the DNA furnished D and trimming. Across this sample there are approximately 150,000 clones, with around 86% seen only once. Jointly, the top ten make up roughly 2.7% of the sample.

A remark on this clone: This receptor's antigen is unknown. Base qualities were left out, and no much larger clone turns up one base away.

This receptor chain uses TRBV7-3 and TRBJ2-3; 7 nucleotides in the junction match TRBD2. This TCR derives from a man aged 18-30 years in good health and CMV-seropositive. Sequenced material: PBMCs. Here the CDR3 is given as CASSPSGTRTDTQYF. The DNA reads as follows: TGTGCCAGCAGCCCCAGCGGGACTCGCACAGATACGCAGTATTTT.